Listed here are 2 T cell receptor beta chains from one sample, sequenced in a study of T cells in Graves' hyperthyroidism and ophthalmopathy. Amplification targeted TCR beta CDR3 regions from RNA transcripts. When the TCR CDR3 underwent first-round RT-PCR, the HTBI primer set was used. Using its own MiXCR run on the multiplex PCR reads, TCRdb lists one record per CDR3 protein. The sample yields nearly 750,000 distinct CDR3 sequences, 30% to 40% seen once. Sequencing was performed on blood. The receptors were sampled from a woman between 35 and 50 years old with Graves' hyperthyroidism.

This chain connects TRBV4-1 to TRBJ2-2, with 11 bases fitting TRBD1. The V gene's germline CDR1 is MGHRA and CDR2 YSYEKL. The CDR3 length is 18 residues. V lost 4 bases and J lost 5; bases outside the gene matches: 12. The CDR3 nucleotides read TGCGCCAGCAGCCCAAGCGGACAGGGGGCAAGGGGGACCGGGGAGCTGTTTTTT. Protein sequence: CASSPSGQGARGTGELFF.

J is TRBJ2-7 and V is TRBV7-9; tentative D call: TRBD1 (6 bases). The end of the DNA aligns better with TRBJ2-1, so the J call may be wrong. This CDR3 contains 14 residues. The germline gives CDR1 SEHNR, CDR2 FQNEAQ (reference sequence). The CDR3 here is CASSPQGLVGEQFF. The CDR3 DNA sequence: TGTGCCAGCAGCCCCCAGGGGCTAGTTGGCGAGCAGTTCTTC.